This is a list of T cell receptor beta chains from one sample in a study of blood T cells in healthy people across ages. One entry per CDR3 protein results from TCRdb running MiXCR on the 5' RACE reads. Of 1.5 million to 2 million distinct CDR3 sequences in the sample, roughly 27% were seen once. Sequenced sample: blood. The source is a woman aged 25 to 45 in good health. CDR3s include the opening cysteine and the closing phenylalanine or tryptophan. The D gene is left open where the match is weak. Rows may omit the clone size; those that give it use once, few, many or a size class.

CDR3aa,CDR3nt,d_gene,abundance,j_gene,v_gene,len
CASSLQGAGYEQYF,TGTGCCAGCAGTTTACAGGGTGCGGGGTACGAGCAGTACTTC,NA,many,TRBJ2-7,TRBV12-3/TRBV12-4,14
CASSLQDNYEQYF,TGCGCCAGCAGCCTTCAGGACAACTACGAGCAGTACTTC,NA,many,TRBJ2-7,TRBV4-3,13
CASSQDSGEPYEQYF,TGCGCCAGCAGCCAAGATTCAGGTGAACCCTACGAGCAGTACTTC,NA,few,TRBJ2-7,TRBV4-1,15
CATSRVAGGFTDTQYF,TGTGCCACCAGCAGAGTTGCGGGAGGGTTCACAGATACGCAGTATTTT,TRBD2,few,TRBJ2-3,TRBV15,16
CASSSLFQETQYF,TGTGCCAGCAGTAGTCTCTTCCAAGAGACCCAGTACTTC,NA,NA,TRBJ2-5,TRBV2,13
CASMEGGPFYGYTF,TGTGCCAGCATGGAGGGTGGCCCGTTCTATGGCTACACCTTC,NA,NA,TRBJ1-2,TRBV6-6,14
CSVIQGGGYTF,TGCAGCGTTATACAGGGGGGTGGCTACACCTTC,TRBD1,NA,TRBJ1-2,TRBV29-1,11
CSARVPAQETQHF,TGCAGTGCTAGAGTTCCGGCACAAGAGACCCAGCATTTT,NA,NA,TRBJ1-5,TRBV20-1,13
CASSFFSSGYNEQFF,TGCGCCAGCAGCTTTTTCTCTAGCGGGTACAATGAGCAGTTCTTC,TRBD2,NA,TRBJ2-1,TRBV5-1,15
CASSLDPSGGLNTGELFF,TGCGCCAGCAGCTTGGATCCTAGCGGGGGGTTAAACACCGGGGAGCTGTTTTTT,TRBD2,NA,TRBJ2-2,TRBV5-1,18
CASSYSDDYGYTF,TGTGCCAGCAGTTACTCGGACGACTATGGCTACACCTTC,NA,NA,TRBJ1-2,TRBV6-6,13
CASSNRLAGGTYEQYF,TGTGCCAGCAGCAATAGACTAGCGGGAGGGACCTACGAGCAGTACTTC,TRBD2,NA,TRBJ2-7,TRBV5-6,16
CASSLNGLAGATDTQYF,TGTGCCAGCAGCTTAAACGGACTAGCGGGGGCCACAGATACGCAGTATTTT,TRBD2,NA,TRBJ2-3,TRBV7-3,17
CAGSLAGNPNTGELFF,TGCGCCGGCAGCTTGGCTGGGAACCCGAACACCGGGGAGCTGTTTTTT,NA,NA,TRBJ2-2,TRBV5-1,16
CASSSPETGGRCNEQFF,TGTGCCAGCAGCTCGCCAGAGACAGGGGGCCGTTGCAATGAGCAGTTCTTC,TRBD1,NA,TRBJ2-1,TRBV7-2,17
CASSQLRNTGELFF,TGTGCCAGCAGCCAACTCAGGAACACCGGGGAGCTGTTTTTT,NA,NA,TRBJ2-2,TRBV3-1,14
CAISDPTSEGTDTQYF,TGTGCCATCAGTGACCCGACTAGCGAAGGCACAGATACGCAGTATTTT,TRBD2,many,TRBJ2-3,TRBV10-3,16
CASSYHSGTGFYEQYF,TGTGCCAGCAGTTATCACTCCGGGACAGGGTTCTACGAGCAGTACTTC,TRBD1,NA,TRBJ2-7,TRBV11-1,16
CASSQDLVAAGTDTQYF,TGCGCCAGCAGCCAAGATTTGGTGGCAGCGGGCACAGATACGCAGTATTTT,NA,NA,TRBJ2-3,TRBV4-2,17
CASRGDRAATF,TGCGCCAGCAGAGGTGACAGGGCGGCCACCTTC,TRBD1,few,TRBJ1-2,TRBV5-1,11
CASSQDGQGAVGGYTF,TGTGCCAGCAGCCAAGACGGGCAGGGGGCCGTAGGAGGCTACACCTTC,TRBD1,many,TRBJ1-2,TRBV14,16
CASSGVFANTGELFF,TGTGCCAGCAGTGGGGTGTTCGCGAACACCGGGGAGCTGTTTTTT,NA,few,TRBJ2-2,TRBV25-1,15
CASSTTTSGTTDTQYF,TGTGCCAGTAGTACCACTACTAGCGGGACTACAGATACGCAGTATTTT,TRBD2,NA,TRBJ2-3,TRBV19,16
CASSLIAENSPLHF,TGTGCCAGCAGTTTGATTGCAGAAAATTCACCCCTCCACTTT,NA,few,TRBJ1-6,TRBV28,14
CAISQDGRWTEAFF,TGCGCCATCAGCCAAGATGGGCGGTGGACTGAAGCTTTCTTT,NA,few,TRBJ1-1,TRBV5-1,14
CASSSPYLNYNEQYF,TGTGCCAGCAGCTCTCCCTACCTCAACTACAATGAGCAGTACTTC,NA,NA,TRBJ2-7,TRBV14,15
CASSQRGTAERDGAFF,TGCGCCAGCAGCCAAAGGGGGACAGCCGAAAGGGATGGGGCTTTCTTT,TRBD1,NA,TRBJ1-1,TRBV4-1,16
CASSFTGKHYGYTF,TGTGCCAGCAGTTTCACAGGGAAGCACTATGGCTACACCTTC,NA,NA,TRBJ1-2,TRBV12-3/TRBV12-4,14
CSASPPGQGVDTQYF,TGCAGTGCTAGCCCTCCGGGACAGGGAGTAGATACGCAGTATTTT,TRBD1,NA,TRBJ2-3,TRBV20-1,15
CASSQVQGGFSNTEAFF,TGCGCCAGCAGCCAAGTACAGGGAGGATTTTCGAACACTGAAGCTTTCTTT,NA,NA,TRBJ1-1,TRBV4-3,17
CASGRTSRGEQFF,TGCGCCAGCGGAAGGACAAGCCGGGGTGAGCAGTTCTTC,NA,NA,TRBJ2-1,TRBV10-1,13
CASSTSPGGTQYF,TGTGCCAGCAGTACCTCACCCGGAGGTACGCAGTATTTT,NA,NA,TRBJ2-3,TRBV2,13
CASSSPDKGCREQYF,TGCGCCAGCAGCTCCCCGGATAAGGGGTGTCGGGAGCAGTACTTC,NA,once,TRBJ2-7,TRBV5-1,15
CASSKESLGRPIYGYTF,TGTGCCAGCAGCAAAGAATCCTTGGGGCGACCAATCTATGGCTACACCTTC,NA,few,TRBJ1-2,TRBV21-1,17
CASGSSGTGPREQYF,TGTGCTAGTGGTTCGTCCGGGACAGGGCCTAGGGAGCAGTACTTC,TRBD1,NA,TRBJ2-7,TRBV12-5,15
CASSTQGQTNTEAFF,TGCGCCAGCAGCACCCAGGGGCAGACGAACACTGAAGCTTTCTTT,NA,NA,TRBJ1-1,TRBV5-1,15
CASSGGTGKKDIQYF,TGTGCCAGCAGTGGGGGGACAGGGAAAAAGGACATTCAGTACTTC,TRBD1,NA,TRBJ2-4,TRBV2,15
CASSHPPSGKHNLWNIQYF,TGTGCCAGCAGCCACCCCCCAAGCGGGAAACACAACCTATGGAACATTCAGTACTTC,TRBD2,NA,TRBJ2-4,TRBV7-9,19
CASNRSGGLTQYF,TGTGCCAGCAATCGGAGCGGGGGGCTTACCCAGTACTTC,TRBD2,few,TRBJ2-5,TRBV12-3/TRBV12-4,13
CASSFWYEQYF,TGTGCCAGCAGCTTTTGGTACGAGCAGTACTTC,NA,NA,TRBJ2-7,TRBV7-2,11